The rows below give T cell receptor beta chains drawn from one sample of a study of T cells after yellow fever vaccination. MiXCR, applied by TCRdb to the 5' RACE reads, yields one record per CDR3 protein. The profile covers just under 600,000 distinct CDR3 sequences, with roughly 14% appearing a single time and around an eighth taken by the ten largest. The specimen was PBMCs, collected on the day of the yellow fever booster vaccination. These receptors were taken from a man aged 25-45 years who received the YFV17D yellow fever vaccine. Both conserved end residues are part of each CDR3. A D gene is named only where the DNA matches it firmly. Clone size is given for some rows only: seen once, a few or many times, or a class if the clone is expanded.

J gene,V gene,D gene,clone size,CDR3 protein,CDR3 DNA
TRBJ1-1,TRBV19,-,few,CASSSKRARPEAFF,TGTGCCAGTAGTTCCAAACGGGCACGGCCTGAAGCTTTCTTT
TRBJ2-7,TRBV12-3/TRBV12-4,TRBD1,few,CASSRTGVHEQYF,TGTGCCAGCAGTAGGACAGGGGTCCACGAGCAGTACTTC
TRBJ2-7,TRBV6-1,TRBD1,many,CASSLHRGPYEQYF,TGTGCCAGCAGTCTCCACAGGGGTCCCTACGAGCAGTACTTC
TRBJ2-1,TRBV28,TRBD2,-,CASRGTSGTEQFF,TGTGCCAGCAGAGGGACTAGCGGGACTGAGCAGTTCTTC
TRBJ1-6,TRBV4-2,-,-,CASSQDSTGLGSPLHF,TGTGCCAGCAGCCAAGATAGTACAGGGCTGGGTTCACCCCTCCACTTT
TRBJ2-1,TRBV5-4,TRBD1,few,CASPGTGVNEQFF,TGTGCCAGCCCCGGGACAGGGGTCAATGAGCAGTTCTTC
TRBJ1-1,TRBV25-1,-,few,CASSEWRGHTEAFF,TGTGCCAGCAGTGAATGGAGGGGTCACACTGAAGCTTTCTTT
TRBJ1-4,TRBV27,-,few,CASSYGRREKLFF,TGTGCCAGCAGTTACGGACGACGCGAAAAACTGTTTTTT
TRBJ2-3,TRBV12-3/TRBV12-4,-,few,CASSRLESTQYF,TGTGCCAGCAGCCGTTTAGAGAGTACGCAGTATTTT
TRBJ2-7,TRBV10-1,-,few,CASSEYYSGEQYF,TGCGCCAGCAGTGAGTACTATTCGGGGGAGCAGTACTTC
TRBJ2-5,TRBV7-2,TRBD1,many,CASSFRGETQYF,TGTGCCAGCAGCTTCAGGGGGGAGACCCAGTACTTC
TRBJ1-2,TRBV27,-,-,CASGSDRATSRRGYTF,TGTGCCAGCGGGAGCGATCGGGCCACTAGCCGGCGTGGCTACACCTTC
TRBJ2-3,TRBV30,-,-,CAWSPAVTQYF,TGTGCCTGGAGTCCAGCGGTCACGCAGTATTTT
TRBJ2-7,TRBV11-2,-,-,CASSRIGSAEQYF,TGTGCCAGCAGCCGCATTGGGTCCGCCGAGCAGTACTTC
TRBJ2-5,TRBV13,TRBD2,-,CASSPGREDLQETQYF,TGTGCCAGCAGTCCCGGGAGGGAAGACCTACAAGAGACCCAGTACTTC
TRBJ2-3,TRBV7-6,-,-,CASSTRPTSTDTQYF,TGTGCCAGCAGCACTCGACCAACTAGCACAGATACGCAGTATTTT
TRBJ1-3,TRBV7-9,-,-,CASSLDPLYGNTIYF,TGTGCCAGCAGCTTAGACCCTCTCTATGGAAACACCATATATTTT
TRBJ2-1,TRBV5-1,TRBD2,-,CASTSSGRALNSYNEQFF,TGCGCCAGCACCTCTAGCGGGAGGGCCTTGAACTCCTACAATGAGCAGTTCTTC
TRBJ2-2,TRBV20-1,TRBD1,-,CSAPKTGLAGELFF,TGCAGTGCTCCCAAGACAGGGTTGGCCGGGGAGCTGTTTTTT
TRBJ2-3,TRBV5-1,TRBD2,few,CASSNTGTSAKQYF,TGCGCCAGCAGCAATACCGGGACTAGCGCGAAACAGTATTTT
TRBJ2-3,TRBV5-1,-,-,CASSLATGLFTDTQYF,TGCGCCAGCAGCTTGGCCACGGGGTTATTCACAGATACGCAGTATTTT
TRBJ2-5,TRBV3-1,TRBD1,few,CASRVNRGRQETQYF,TGTGCCAGCAGAGTAAACAGGGGGCGCCAAGAGACCCAGTACTTC
TRBJ1-1,TRBV7-9,TRBD1,-,CASSLGYGTGGLRGMGTEAFF,TGTGCCAGCAGCTTAGGGTATGGGACAGGGGGCCTGCGGGGGATGGGCACTGAAGCTTTCTTT
TRBJ2-3,TRBV7-2,TRBD2,-,CASSIGTSGRRYTQYF,TGTGCCAGCAGCATTGGGACTAGCGGGCGCAGATATACGCAGTATTTT
TRBJ1-5,TRBV18,TRBD1,-,CASSPSNRGLVQPQHF,TGTGCCAGCTCACCATCTAACAGGGGGCTAGTACAGCCCCAGCATTTT
TRBJ1-3,TRBV11-2,-,few,CASSLVGQGIILSSGNTIYF,TGTGCCAGCAGCTTAGTCGGGCAGGGAATAATACTTAGCTCTGGAAACACCATATATTTT
TRBJ2-1,TRBV10-3,-,-,CAISESVGDYNEQFF,TGTGCCATCAGTGAGTCTGTCGGGGATTACAATGAGCAGTTCTTC
TRBJ2-1,TRBV24-1,-,many,CATSGTGSYNEQFF,TGTGCCACCAGTGGAACAGGCTCCTACAATGAGCAGTTCTTC
TRBJ1-1,TRBV20-1,TRBD1,few,CSASEGAVGNTEAFF,TGCAGTGCTAGTGAGGGGGCAGTAGGTAACACTGAAGCTTTCTTT
TRBJ2-7,TRBV7-9,TRBD1,few,CASSLRTGAYEQYF,TGTGCCAGCAGCTTGCGGACAGGAGCCTACGAGCAGTACTTC
TRBJ2-2,TRBV20-1,-,few,CSARGSGGLATTGELFF,TGCAGTGCTAGAGGTTCGGGCGGGCTCGCCACCACCGGGGAGCTGTTTTTT
TRBJ2-7,TRBV10-3,-,few,CATSPDYEQYF,TGTGCCACCTCTCCCGACTACGAGCAGTACTTC
TRBJ2-5,TRBV18,-,-,CASSPGWGREETQYF,TGTGCCAGCTCACCAGGTTGGGGGCGTGAAGAGACCCAGTACTTC
TRBJ2-7,TRBV10-3,-,-,CAIRVGGNEYF,TGTGCCATCAGAGTAGGAGGGAACGAGTACTTC
TRBJ2-2,TRBV4-3,-,once,CASSLFGSTGELFF,TGCGCCAGCAGCCTTTTCGGGAGCACCGGGGAGCTGTTTTTT
TRBJ2-1,TRBV30,TRBD2,few,CAWSVRKTGTSFNEQFF,TGTGCCTGGAGTGTACGGAAGACGGGGACTAGTTTCAATGAGCAGTTCTTC
TRBJ2-1,TRBV14,TRBD1,-,CASSKQGNEQFF,TGTGCCAGCAGCAAACAGGGGAATGAGCAGTTCTTC
TRBJ2-3,TRBV7-8,-,once,CASSFEYGRTDTQYF,TGTGCCAGCAGCTTTGAGTATGGGCGCACAGATACGCAGTATTTT
TRBJ2-6,TRBV28,-,many,CASSFLQGTDVLTF,TGTGCCAGCAGTTTCCTACAGGGTACAGACGTCCTGACTTTC